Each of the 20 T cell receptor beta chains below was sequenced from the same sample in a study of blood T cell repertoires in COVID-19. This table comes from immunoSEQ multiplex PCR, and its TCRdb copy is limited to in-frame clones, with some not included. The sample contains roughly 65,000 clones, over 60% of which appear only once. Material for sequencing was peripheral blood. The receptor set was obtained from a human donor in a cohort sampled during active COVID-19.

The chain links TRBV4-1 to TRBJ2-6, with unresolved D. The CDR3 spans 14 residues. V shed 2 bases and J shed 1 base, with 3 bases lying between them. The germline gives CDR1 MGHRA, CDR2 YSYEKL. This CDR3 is CASSQQSGANVLTF. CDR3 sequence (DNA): TGCGCCAGCAGCCAACAGTCTGGGGCCAACGTCCTGACTTTC.

CDR3 coding DNA: TGTGCCAGCAGCACCCGGACTAGCGGAACCCACAATGAGCAGTTCTTC. It specifies CASSTRTSGTHNEQFF. The chain employs TRBV7-2 and TRBJ2-1, with 10 bases identical to TRBD2. CDR3 length: 16 residues. Trimming cost V 5 bases and J 5 bases; bases outside gene matches: 9. Germline V lookup: CDR1 SGHTA, CDR2 FQGNSA.

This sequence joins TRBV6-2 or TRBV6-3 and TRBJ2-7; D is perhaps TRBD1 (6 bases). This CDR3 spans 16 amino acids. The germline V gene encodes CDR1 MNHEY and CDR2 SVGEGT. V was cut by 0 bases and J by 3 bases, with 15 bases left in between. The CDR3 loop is CASSYSPDSQHYEQYF. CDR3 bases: TGTGCCAGCAGTTACTCCCCGGACAGTCAACACTACGAGCAGTACTTC.

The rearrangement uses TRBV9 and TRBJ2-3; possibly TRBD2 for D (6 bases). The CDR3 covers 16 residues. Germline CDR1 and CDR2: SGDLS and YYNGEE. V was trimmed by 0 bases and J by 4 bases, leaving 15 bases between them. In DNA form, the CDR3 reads TGTGCCAGCAGCGTAGCTGGAGAAACGGGGGCAGATACGCAGTATTTT. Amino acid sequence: CASSVAGETGADTQYF.

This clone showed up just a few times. The CDR3: CASSPRLSSYNEQFF. CDR3 DNA sequence: TGTGCCAGCAGCCCCCGACTGAGCTCCTACAATGAGCAGTTCTTC. The chain is built from TRBV11-2 and TRBJ2-1; D call uncertain. Germline V gene data show CDR1 as SGHAT and CDR2 as FQNNGV. The CDR3 contains 15 residues. Trimming took 5 bases from V and 0 from J, leaving 11 bases between them. The full variable domain, with the rest looked up from reference TRBV11-2 and TRBJ2-1, is EAGVAQSPRYKIIEKRQSVAFWCNPISGHATLYWYQQILGQGPKLLIQFQNNGVVDDSQLPKDRFSAERLKGVDSTLKIQPAKLEDSAVYLCASSPRLSSYNEQFFGPGTRLTVL.

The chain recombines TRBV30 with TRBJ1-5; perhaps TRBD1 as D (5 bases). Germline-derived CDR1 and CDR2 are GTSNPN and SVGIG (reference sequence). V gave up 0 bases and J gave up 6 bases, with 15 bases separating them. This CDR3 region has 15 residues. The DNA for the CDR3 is TGTGCCTGGAGTGTAGATAAGGGGAATAGTCAGCCCCAGCATTTT. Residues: CAWSVDKGNSQPQHF. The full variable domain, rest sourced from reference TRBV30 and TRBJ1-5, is SQTIHQWPATLVQPVGSPLSLECTVEGTSNPNLYWYRQAAGRGLQLLFYSVGIGQISSEVPQNLSASRPQDRQFILSSKKLLLSDSGFYLCAWSVDKGNSQPQHFGDGTRLSIL.

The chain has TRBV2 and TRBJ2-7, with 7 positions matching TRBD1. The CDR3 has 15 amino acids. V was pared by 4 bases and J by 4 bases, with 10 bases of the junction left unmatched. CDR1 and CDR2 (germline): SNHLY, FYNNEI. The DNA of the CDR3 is TGTGCCAGCAGTGGGGGGCCGGGACAGCTTTACGAGCAGTACTTC. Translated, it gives CASSGGPGQLYEQYF.

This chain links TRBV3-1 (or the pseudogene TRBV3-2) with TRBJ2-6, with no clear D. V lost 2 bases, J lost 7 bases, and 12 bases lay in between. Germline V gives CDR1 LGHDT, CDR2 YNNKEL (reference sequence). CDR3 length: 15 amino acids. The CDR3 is CASSQSPGSANVLTF. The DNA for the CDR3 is TGTGCCAGCAGCCAAAGCCCCGGGTCCGCCAACGTCCTGACTTTC.

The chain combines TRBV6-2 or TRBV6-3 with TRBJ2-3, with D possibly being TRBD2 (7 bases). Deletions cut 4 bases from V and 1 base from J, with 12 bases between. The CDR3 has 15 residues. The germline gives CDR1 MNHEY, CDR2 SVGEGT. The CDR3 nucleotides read TGTGCCAGCAGTTCGGCGCGGGGGCGCACAGATACGCAGTATTTT. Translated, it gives CASSSARGRTDTQYF.

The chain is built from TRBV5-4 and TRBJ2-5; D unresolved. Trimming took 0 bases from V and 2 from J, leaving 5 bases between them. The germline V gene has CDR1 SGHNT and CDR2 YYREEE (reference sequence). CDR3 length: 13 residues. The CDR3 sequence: CASSLGTQETQYF. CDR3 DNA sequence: TGTGCCAGCAGCTTGGGAACTCAAGAGACCCAGTACTTC.

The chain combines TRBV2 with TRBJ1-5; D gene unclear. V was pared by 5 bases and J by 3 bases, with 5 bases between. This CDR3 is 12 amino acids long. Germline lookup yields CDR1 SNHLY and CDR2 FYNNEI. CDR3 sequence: CASSPINQPQHF. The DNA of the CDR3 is TGTGCCAGCAGTCCAATCAATCAGCCCCAGCATTTT.

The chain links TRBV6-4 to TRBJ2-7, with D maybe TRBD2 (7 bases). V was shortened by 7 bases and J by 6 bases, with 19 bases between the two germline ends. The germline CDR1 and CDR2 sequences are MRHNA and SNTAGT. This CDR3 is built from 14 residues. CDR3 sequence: CASTARGGSPEQYF. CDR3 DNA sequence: TGTGCCAGCACGGCGAGGGGGGGATCCCCCGAGCAGTACTTC.

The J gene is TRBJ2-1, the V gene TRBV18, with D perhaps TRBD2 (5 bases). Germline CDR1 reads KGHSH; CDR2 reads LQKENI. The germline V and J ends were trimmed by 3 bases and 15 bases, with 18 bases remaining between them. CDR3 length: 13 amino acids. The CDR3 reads CASSPSPDSNRFF. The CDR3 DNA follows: TGTGCCAGCTCACCCTCTCCGGACTCTAATAGGTTCTTC.

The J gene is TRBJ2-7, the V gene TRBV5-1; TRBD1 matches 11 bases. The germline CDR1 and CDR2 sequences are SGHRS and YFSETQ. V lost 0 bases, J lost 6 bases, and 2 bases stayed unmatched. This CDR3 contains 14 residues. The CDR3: CASSLGTGGLEQYF. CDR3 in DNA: TGCGCCAGCAGCTTGGGGACAGGGGGCCTCGAGCAGTACTTC.

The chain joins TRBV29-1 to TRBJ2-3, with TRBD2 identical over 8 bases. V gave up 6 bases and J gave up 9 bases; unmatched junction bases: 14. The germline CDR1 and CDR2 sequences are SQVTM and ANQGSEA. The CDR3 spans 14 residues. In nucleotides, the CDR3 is TGCAGCGTCGCCCCGGGACTAGGCGGGGAAACGCAGTATTTT. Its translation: CSVAPGLGGETQYF.

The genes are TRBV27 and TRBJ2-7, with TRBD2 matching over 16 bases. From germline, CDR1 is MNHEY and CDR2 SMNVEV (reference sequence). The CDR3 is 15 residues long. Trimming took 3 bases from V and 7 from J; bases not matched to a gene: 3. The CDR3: CASSFGTSGRGEQYF. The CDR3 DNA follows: TGTGCCAGCAGTTTCGGGACTAGCGGGAGGGGAGAGCAGTACTTC.

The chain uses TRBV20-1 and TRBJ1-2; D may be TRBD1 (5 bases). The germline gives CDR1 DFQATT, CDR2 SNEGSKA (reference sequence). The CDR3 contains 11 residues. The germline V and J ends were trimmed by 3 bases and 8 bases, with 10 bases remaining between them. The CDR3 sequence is CSARFQGGYTF. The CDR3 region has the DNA TGCAGTGCTAGGTTCCAGGGCGGCTACACCTTC.

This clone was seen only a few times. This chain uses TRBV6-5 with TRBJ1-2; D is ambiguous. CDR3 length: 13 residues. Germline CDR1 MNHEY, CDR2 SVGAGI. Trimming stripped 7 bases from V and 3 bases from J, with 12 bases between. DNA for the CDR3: TGTGCCAGCACTTTGTCGCAGGACTATGGCTACACCTTC. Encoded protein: CASTLSQDYGYTF.

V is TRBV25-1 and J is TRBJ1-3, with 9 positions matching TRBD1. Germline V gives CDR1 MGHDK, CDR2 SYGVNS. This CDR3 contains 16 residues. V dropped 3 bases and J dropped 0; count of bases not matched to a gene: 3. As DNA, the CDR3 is TGTGCCAGCAGTGACCGGACAGGGGACTCTGGAAACACCATATATTTT. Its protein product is CASSDRTGDSGNTIYF. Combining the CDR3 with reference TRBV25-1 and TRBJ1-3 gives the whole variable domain EADIYQTPRYLVIGTGKKITLECSQTMGHDKMYWYQQDPGMELHLIHYSYGVNSTEKGDLSSESTVSRIRTEHFPLTLESARPSHTSQYLCASSDRTGDSGNTIYFGEGSWLTVV.

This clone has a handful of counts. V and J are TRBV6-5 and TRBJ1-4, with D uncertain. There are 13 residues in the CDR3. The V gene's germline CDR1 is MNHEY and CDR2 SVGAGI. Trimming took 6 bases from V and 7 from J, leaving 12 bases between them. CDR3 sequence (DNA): TGTGCCAGCAGGGCAGAAAAAAGTGAAAAACTGTTTTTT. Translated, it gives CASRAEKSEKLFF.